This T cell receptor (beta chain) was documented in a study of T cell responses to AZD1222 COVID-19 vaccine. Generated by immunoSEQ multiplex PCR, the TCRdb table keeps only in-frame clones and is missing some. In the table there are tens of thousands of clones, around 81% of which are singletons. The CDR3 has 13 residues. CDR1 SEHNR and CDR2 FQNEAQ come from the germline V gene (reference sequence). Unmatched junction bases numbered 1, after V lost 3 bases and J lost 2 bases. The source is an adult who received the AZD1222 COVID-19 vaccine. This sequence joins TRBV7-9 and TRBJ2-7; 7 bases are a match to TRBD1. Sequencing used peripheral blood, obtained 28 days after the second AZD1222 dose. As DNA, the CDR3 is TGTGCCAGCAGCTTGACAGGGACCTACGAGCAGTACTTC. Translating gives CASSLTGTYEQYF.